This TCR beta chain is from a study of blood T cell repertoires in COVID-19. Across the study: Samples representing acute and convalescent COVID-19 were sourced from the United States, Italy and Spain. The analysed material was cDNA or gDNA that came from T cells, B-cell-depleted T cells, or PBMCs.

Assay used: immunoSEQ multiplex PCR; TCRdb lists only in-frame clones, some missing. The profile shows under 70,000 clones, about nine tenths of them singletons. In germline, CDR1 is MDHEN, CDR2 SYDVKM. The ends were cut back, 8 bases at V and 4 bases at J, with 18 bases in the middle. CDR3 length: 15 amino acids. The gene calls are TRBV28 and TRBJ1-3; D perhaps matches TRBD1 (6 bases). Material: peripheral blood. The sequence was collected from a woman in her sixties with active or convalescent COVID-19. The CDR3 DNA reads as TGTGCCAGCTTCACGGGGGGGGCGCCCGGAAACACCATATATTTT. Encoded protein: CASFTGGAPGNTIYF.